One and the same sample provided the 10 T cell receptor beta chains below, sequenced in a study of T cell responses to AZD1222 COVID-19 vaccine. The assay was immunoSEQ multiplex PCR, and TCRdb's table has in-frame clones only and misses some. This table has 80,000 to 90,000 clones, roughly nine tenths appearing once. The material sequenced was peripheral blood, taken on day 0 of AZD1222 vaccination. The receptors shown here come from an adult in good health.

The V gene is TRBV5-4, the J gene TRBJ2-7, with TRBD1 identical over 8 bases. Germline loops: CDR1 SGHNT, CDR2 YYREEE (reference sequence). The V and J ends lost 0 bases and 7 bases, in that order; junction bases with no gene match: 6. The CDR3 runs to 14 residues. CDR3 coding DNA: TGTGCCAGCAGCTTGGTCGCAGGGGGCGGTGAGCAGTACTTC. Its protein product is CASSLVAGGGEQYF.

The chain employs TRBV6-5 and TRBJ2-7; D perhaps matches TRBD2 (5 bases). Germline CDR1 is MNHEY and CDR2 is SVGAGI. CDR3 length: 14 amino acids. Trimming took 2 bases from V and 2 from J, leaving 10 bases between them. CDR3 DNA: TGTGCCAGCAGTTACACCGGGAACCCCTACGAGCAGTACTTC. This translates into CASSYTGNPYEQYF.

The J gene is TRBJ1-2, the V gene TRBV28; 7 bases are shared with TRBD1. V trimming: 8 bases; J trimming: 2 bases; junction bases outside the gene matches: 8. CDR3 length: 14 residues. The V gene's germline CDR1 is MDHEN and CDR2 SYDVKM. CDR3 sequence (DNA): TGTGCCAGCCTGCCGGGACAGCTAAACTATGGCTACACCTTC. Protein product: CASLPGQLNYGYTF.

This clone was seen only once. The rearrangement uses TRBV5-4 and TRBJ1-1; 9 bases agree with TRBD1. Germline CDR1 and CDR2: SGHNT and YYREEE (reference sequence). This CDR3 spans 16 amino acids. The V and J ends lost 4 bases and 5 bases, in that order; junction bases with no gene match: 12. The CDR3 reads CASSPPWETGGTEAFF. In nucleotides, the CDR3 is TGTGCCAGCAGCCCACCCTGGGAGACAGGGGGAACTGAAGCTTTCTTT.

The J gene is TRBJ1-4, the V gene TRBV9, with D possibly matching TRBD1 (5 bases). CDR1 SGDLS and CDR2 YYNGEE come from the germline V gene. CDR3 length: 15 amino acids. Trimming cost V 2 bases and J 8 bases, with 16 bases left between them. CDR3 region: CASSVGTSMGEKLFF. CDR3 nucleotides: TGTGCCAGCAGCGTTGGGACTTCCATGGGGGAAAAACTGTTTTTT. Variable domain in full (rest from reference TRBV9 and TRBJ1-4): DSGVTQTPKHLITATGQRVTLRCSPRSGDLSVYWYQQSLDQGLQFLIQYYNGEERAKGNILERFSAQQFPDLHSELNLSSLELGDSALYFCASSVGTSMGEKLFFGSGTQLSVL.

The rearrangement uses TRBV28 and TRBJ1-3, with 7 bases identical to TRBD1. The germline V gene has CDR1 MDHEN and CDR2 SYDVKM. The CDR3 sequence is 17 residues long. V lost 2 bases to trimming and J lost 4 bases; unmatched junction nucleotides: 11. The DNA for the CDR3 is TGTGCCAGCAGTTTAGATCCCCGACAGGGATCCGGAAACACCATATATTTT. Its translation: CASSLDPRQGSGNTIYF.

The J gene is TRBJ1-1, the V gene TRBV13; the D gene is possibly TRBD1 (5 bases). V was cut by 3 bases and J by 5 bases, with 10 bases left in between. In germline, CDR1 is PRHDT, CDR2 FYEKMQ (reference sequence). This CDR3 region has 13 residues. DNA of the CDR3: TGTGCCAGCAGCTTTCTCGGGGGGACTGAAGCTTTCTTT. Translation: CASSFLGGTEAFF.

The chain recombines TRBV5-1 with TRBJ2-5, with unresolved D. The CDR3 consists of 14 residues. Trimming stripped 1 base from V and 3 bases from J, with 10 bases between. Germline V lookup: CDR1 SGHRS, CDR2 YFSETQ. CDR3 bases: TGCGCCAGCAGCTTGTACCAGTCAAAAGAGACCCAGTACTTC. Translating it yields CASSLYQSKETQYF. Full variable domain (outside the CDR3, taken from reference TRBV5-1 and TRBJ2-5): KAGVTQTPRYLIKTRGQQVTLSCSPISGHRSVSWYQQTPGQGLQFLFEYFSETQRNKGNFPGRFSGRQFSNSRSEMNVSTLELGDSALYLCASSLYQSKETQYFGPGTRLLVL.

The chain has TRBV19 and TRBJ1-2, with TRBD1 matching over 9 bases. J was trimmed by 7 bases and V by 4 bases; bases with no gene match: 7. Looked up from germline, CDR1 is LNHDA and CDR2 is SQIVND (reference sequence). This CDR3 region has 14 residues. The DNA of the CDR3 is TGTGCCAGTAGTACACAGGGGGCCGGATTTGGCTACACCTTC. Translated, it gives CASSTQGAGFGYTF.

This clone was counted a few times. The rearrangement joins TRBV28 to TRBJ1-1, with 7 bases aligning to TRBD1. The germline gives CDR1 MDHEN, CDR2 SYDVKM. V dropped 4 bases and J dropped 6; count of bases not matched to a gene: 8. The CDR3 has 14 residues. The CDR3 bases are TGTGCCAGCAGTTCGACAGGGACGAGGTCTGAAGCTTTCTTT. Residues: CASSSTGTRSEAFF.